The subject of this entry is one T cell receptor beta chain. Its antigen specificity is not known. No base quality information exists; no much larger clone differs at one position. TCRbeta CDR3 regions were amplified from genomic DNA using the immunoSEQ Assay, a bias-controlled multiplex PCR. In the authors' own workflow: The number of nucleated cells in each sample was estimated by amplification of reference gene primers within the assay. To quantify the absolute abundance of each unique TCRbeta CDR3 rearrangement, sequence reads were collapsed and filtered. For each sample, productive Simpson clonality was calculated as the square root of Simpson's diversity index across productive rearrangements. The table was pulled from immuneACCESS by TCRdb, which kept in-frame rearrangements only. Such tables lose some clones; where checked, under half of the loss comes from unresolved V genes, and the rest has no known cause. That table supplies the V and J calls and clone size; D and trimming were determined from the DNA. This sample gives roughly 250,000 clones in total; roughly 87% of them show up just once. The ten biggest clones cover just under 6.5% of the sample.

This sample is drawn from a study of blood T cell repertoires in COVID-19 (dated by TCRdb to 2020 to 2021). About the study as a whole: Samples covering the acute and convalescent phases of COVID-19 were provided by collaborators in the United States, Italy and Spain. The material from the prospective study consisted of cDNA or gDNA derived from T cells, B-cell-depleted T cells, or PBMCs. The dataset comprised deeply sampled blood TCRbeta repertoires from subjects exposed to, actively infected with, or recovered from COVID-19. The repertoires were released in a freely available public database intended as a resource for research on the immune response to SARS-CoV-2. The samples were drawn from two sources: the first 160 participants of the ongoing ImmuneRACE study, and 1,000 to 1,500 subjects contributed by 6 global collaborators. A de-identified subject ID, COVID-19 status, age in years and sex were almost always included in the sample metadata. Where available, HLA class I and class II types were taken from metadata supplied by the sample provider and were not determined by assay-based typing.

Broad study findings and their caveats: The quantity of clinical and demographic metadata differed by source and by participant and was supplied without curation.

Participants in the prospective study were enrolled through a virtual design, were aged roughly 18 to 100 years, and lived in roughly 24 United States geographic areas. In the prospective study, cohorts were assigned on the basis of participant-reported clinical history obtained from a screening survey and a study questionnaire. In the prospective study, whole blood, serum and a nasopharyngeal or oropharyngeal swab were collected from each participant by mobile phlebotomists. Prospective study participants could optionally give additional blood draws and questionnaires over an approximately 2-month period. Before DNA extraction, prospective study blood samples were shipped either frozen or at room temperature. Based on the germline V gene, the CDR1 and CDR2 sequences are MDHEN and SYDVKM. CDR3 length: 13 amino acids, cysteine to phenylalanine. Just the 39-base CDR3 DNA is kept, in frame starting at base 1. Germline trimming amounts to 5 bases on V and 8 bases on J, with 8 as the count of junction bases outside the gene matches.

Sequenced: PBMCs or T cells enriched from blood (not recorded which). The V and J segments used are TRBV28 and TRBJ1-2, with 7 bases in between that match TRBD1. This TCR came from a woman in her twenties or thirties with acute COVID-19. The bases are TGTGCCAGCAGTCCCGAAGACAGGGTCGGCTACACCTTC. The encoded protein is CASSPEDRVGYTF.